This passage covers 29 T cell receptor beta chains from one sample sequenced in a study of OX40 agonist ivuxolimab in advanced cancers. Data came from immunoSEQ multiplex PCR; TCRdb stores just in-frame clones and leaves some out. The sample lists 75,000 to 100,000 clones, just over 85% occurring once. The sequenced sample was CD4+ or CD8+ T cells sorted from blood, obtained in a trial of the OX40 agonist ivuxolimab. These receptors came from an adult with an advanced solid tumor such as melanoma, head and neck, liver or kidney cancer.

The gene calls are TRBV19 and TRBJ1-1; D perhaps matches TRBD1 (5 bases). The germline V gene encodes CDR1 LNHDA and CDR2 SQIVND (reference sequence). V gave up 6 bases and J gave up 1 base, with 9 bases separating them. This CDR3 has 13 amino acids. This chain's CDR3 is CASRFGANTEAFF. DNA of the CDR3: TGTGCCAGTAGATTCGGGGCGAACACTGAAGCTTTCTTT.

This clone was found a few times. As DNA, the CDR3 is TGTGCCAGCAGCTCCTCGCCAGAGAAAGAGACCCAGTACTTC. Protein product: CASSSSPEKETQYF. This chain links TRBV9 with TRBJ2-5, with unresolved D. The CDR3 is 14 amino acids. CDR1 is SGDLS, CDR2 YYNGEE, per germline. Trimming pared 4 bases from V and 3 bases from J, leaving 13 bases between.

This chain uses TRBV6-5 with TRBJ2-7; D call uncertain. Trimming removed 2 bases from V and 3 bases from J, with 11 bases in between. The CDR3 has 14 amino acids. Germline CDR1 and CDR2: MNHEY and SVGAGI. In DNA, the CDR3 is TGTGCCAGCAGTTACGGGAAGGGTTTCTACGAGCAGTACTTC. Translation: CASSYGKGFYEQYF.

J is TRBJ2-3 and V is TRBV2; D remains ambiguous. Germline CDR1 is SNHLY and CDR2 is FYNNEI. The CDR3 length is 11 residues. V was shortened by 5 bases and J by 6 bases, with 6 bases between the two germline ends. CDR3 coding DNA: TGTGCCAGCAGTCAAGGGGATACGCAGTATTTT. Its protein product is CASSQGDTQYF.

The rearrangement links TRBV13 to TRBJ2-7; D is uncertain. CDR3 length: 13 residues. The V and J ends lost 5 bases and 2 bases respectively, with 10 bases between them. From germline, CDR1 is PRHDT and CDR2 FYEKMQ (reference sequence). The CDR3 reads CASSPGQAYEQYF. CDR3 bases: TGTGCCAGCAGCCCCGGGCAGGCCTACGAGCAGTACTTC.

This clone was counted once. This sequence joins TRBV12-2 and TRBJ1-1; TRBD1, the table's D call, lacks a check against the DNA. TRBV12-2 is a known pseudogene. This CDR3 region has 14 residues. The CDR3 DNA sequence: TGTGCAAGTCGCTCGGACAGTAAGAACACTGAAGCTTTCTTT. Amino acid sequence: CASRSDSKNTEAFF.

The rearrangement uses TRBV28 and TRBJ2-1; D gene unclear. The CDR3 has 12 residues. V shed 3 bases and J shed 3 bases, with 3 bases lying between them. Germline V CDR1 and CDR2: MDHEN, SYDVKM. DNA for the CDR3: TGTGCCAGCAGTTTGAGCTACAATGAGCAGTTCTTC. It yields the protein CASSLSYNEQFF.

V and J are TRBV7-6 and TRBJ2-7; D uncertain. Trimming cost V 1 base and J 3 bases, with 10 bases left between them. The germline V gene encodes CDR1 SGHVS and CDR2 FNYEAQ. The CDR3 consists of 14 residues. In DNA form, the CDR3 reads TGTGCCAGCAGCTTAGGGGGTCCTATCTACGAGCAGTACTTC. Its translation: CASSLGGPIYEQYF.

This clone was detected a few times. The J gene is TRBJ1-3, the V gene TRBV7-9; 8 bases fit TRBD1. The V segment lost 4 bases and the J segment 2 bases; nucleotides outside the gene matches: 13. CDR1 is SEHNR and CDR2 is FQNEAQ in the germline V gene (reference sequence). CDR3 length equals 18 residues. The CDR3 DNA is TGTGCCAGCAGCTCCCCGACAGGGGAGGGATTCACTGGAAACACCATATATTTT. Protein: CASSSPTGEGFTGNTIYF.

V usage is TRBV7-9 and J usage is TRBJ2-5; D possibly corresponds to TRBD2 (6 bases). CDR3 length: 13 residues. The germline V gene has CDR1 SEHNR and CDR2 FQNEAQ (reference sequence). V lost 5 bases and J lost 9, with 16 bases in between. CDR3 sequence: CASSQGLNRAQYF. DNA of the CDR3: TGTGCCAGCAGCCAGGGACTGAATCGAGCCCAGTACTTC. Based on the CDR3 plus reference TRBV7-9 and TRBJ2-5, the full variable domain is DTGVSQNPRHKITKRGQNVTFRCDPISEHNRLYWYRQTLGQGPEFLTYFQNEAQLEKSRLLSDRFSAERPKGSFSTLEIQRTEQGDSAMYLCASSQGLNRAQYFGPGTRLLVL.

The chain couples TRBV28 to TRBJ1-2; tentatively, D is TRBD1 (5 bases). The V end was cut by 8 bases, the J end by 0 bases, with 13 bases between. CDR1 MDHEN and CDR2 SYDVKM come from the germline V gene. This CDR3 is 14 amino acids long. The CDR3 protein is CASSQGGANYGYTF. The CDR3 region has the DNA TGTGCCAGCTCTCAGGGCGGGGCTAACTATGGCTACACCTTC.

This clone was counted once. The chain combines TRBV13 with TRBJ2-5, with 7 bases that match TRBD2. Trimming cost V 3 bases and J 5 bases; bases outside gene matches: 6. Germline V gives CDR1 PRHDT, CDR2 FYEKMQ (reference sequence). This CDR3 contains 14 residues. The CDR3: CASSFTGGSETQYF. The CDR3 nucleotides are TGTGCCAGCAGCTTTACGGGAGGATCGGAGACCCAGTACTTC. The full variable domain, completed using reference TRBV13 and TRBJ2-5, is AAGVIQSPRHLIKEKRETATLKCYPIPRHDTVYWYQQGPGQDPQFLISFYEKMQSDKGSIPDRFSAQQFSDYHSELNMSSLELGDSALYFCASSFTGGSETQYFGPGTRLLVL.

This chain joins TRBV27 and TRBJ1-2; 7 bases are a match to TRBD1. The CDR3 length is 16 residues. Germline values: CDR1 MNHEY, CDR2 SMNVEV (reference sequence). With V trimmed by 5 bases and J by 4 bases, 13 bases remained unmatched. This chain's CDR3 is CASSNLGQAAIYGYTF. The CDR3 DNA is TGTGCCAGCAGTAACCTCGGACAGGCGGCGATCTATGGCTACACCTTC.

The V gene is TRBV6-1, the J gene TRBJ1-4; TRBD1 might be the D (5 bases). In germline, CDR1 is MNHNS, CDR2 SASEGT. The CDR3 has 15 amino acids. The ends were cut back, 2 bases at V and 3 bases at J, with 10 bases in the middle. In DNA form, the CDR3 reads TGTGCCAGCAGTGAAAGTGGGGGTCCTAATGAAAAACTGTTTTTT. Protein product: CASSESGGPNEKLFF.

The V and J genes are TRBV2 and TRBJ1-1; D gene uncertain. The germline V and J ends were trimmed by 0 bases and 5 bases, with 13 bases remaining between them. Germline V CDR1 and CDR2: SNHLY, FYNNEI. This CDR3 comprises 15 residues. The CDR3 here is CASSEAESGGTEAFF. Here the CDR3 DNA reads TGTGCCAGCAGTGAAGCAGAGTCCGGTGGGACTGAAGCTTTCTTT.

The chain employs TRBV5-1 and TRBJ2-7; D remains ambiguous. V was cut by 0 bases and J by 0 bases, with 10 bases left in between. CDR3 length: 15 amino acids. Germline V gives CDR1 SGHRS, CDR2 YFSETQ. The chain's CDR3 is CASSLASESSYEQYF. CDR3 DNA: TGCGCCAGCAGCTTGGCCTCGGAAAGCTCCTACGAGCAGTACTTC.

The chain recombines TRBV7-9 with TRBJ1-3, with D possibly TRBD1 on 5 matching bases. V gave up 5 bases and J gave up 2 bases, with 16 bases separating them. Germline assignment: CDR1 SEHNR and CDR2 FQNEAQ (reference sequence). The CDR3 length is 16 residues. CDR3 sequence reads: CASSRDSSGTGNTIYF. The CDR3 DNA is TGTGCCAGCAGCCGAGACTCCTCAGGGACTGGAAACACCATATATTTT.

CDR3 sequence (DNA): TGTGCCAGTAGTGGAGACAGGAACCCGAACACTGAAGCTTTCTTT. Translation: CASSGDRNPNTEAFF. This chain connects TRBV19 to TRBJ1-1; the D gene is possibly TRBD1 (6 bases). Germline V gene data show CDR1 as LNHDA and CDR2 as SQIVND (reference sequence). The CDR3 runs to 15 residues. Trimming took 5 bases from V and 1 from J, leaving 14 bases between them.

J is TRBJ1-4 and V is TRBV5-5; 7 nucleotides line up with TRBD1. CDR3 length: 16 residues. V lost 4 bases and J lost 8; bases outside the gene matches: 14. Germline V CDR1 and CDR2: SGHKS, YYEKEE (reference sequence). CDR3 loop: CASSRDSLSTTEKLFF. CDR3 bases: TGTGCCAGCAGCAGGGACAGCCTTTCAACAACGGAAAAACTGTTTTTT.

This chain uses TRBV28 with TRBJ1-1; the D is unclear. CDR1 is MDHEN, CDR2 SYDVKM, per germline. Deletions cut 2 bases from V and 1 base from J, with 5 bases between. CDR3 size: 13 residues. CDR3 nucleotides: TGTGCCAGCAGTTTAAGCTGGAACACTGAAGCTTTCTTT. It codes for CASSLSWNTEAFF.

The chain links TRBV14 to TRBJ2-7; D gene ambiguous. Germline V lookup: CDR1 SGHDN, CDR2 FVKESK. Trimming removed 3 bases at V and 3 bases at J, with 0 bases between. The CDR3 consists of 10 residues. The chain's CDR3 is CASSHYEQYF. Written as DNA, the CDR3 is TGTGCCAGCAGCCACTACGAGCAGTACTTC.

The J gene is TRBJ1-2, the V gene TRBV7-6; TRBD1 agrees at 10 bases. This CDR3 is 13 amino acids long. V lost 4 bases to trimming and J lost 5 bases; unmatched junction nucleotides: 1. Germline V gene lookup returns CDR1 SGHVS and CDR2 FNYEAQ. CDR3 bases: TGTGCCAGCAGCTGGGGACAGGGGTATGGCTACACCTTC. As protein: CASSWGQGYGYTF. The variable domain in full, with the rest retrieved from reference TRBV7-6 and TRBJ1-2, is GAGVSQSPRYKVTKRGQDVALRCDPISGHVSLYWYRQALGQGPEFLTYFNYEAQQDKSGLPNDRFSAERPEGSISTLTIQRTEQRDSAMYRCASSWGQGYGYTFGSGTRLTVV.

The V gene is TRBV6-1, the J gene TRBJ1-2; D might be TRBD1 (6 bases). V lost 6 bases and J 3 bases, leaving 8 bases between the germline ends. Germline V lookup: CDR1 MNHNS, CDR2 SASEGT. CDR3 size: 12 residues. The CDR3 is CASRRQDYGYTF. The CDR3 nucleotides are TGTGCCAGCAGGCGACAGGACTATGGCTACACCTTC.

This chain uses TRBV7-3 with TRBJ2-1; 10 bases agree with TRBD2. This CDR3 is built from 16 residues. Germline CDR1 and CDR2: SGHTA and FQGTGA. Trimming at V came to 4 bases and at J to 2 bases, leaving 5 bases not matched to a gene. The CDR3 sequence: CASSSSGSSAYNEQFF. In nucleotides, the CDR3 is TGTGCCAGCAGCTCTAGCGGGAGCAGTGCCTACAATGAGCAGTTCTTC. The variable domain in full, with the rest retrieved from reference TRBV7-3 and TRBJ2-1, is GAGVSQTPSNKVTEKGKYVELRCDPISGHTALYWYRQSLGQGPEFLIYFQGTGAADDSGLPNDRFFAVRPEGSVSTLKIQRTERGDSAVYLCASSSSGSSAYNEQFFGPGTRLTVL.

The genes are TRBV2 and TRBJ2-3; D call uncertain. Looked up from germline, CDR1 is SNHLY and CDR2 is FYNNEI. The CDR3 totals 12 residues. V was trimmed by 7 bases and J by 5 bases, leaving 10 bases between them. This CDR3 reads CASKIQLDTQYF. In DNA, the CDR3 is TGTGCCAGCAAAATACAGCTAGATACGCAGTATTTT. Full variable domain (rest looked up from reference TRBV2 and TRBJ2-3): EPEVTQTPSHQVTQMGQEVILRCVPISNHLYFYWYRQILGQKVEFLVSFYNNEISEKSEIFDDQFSVERPDGSNFTLKIRSTKLEDSAMYFCASKIQLDTQYFGPGTRLTVL.

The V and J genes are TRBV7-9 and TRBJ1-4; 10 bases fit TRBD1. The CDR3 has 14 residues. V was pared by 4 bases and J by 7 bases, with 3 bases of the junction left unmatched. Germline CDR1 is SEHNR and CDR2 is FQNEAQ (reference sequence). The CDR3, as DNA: TGTGCCAGCAGCTCTGGACAGGGGGTTGAAAAACTGTTTTTT. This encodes CASSSGQGVEKLFF.

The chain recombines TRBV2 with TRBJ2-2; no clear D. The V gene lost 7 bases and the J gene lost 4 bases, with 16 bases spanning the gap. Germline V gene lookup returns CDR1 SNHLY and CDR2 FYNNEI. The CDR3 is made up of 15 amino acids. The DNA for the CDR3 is TGTGCCAGCACAGGATCAACCCCGGGCACCGGGGAGCTGTTTTTT. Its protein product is CASTGSTPGTGELFF. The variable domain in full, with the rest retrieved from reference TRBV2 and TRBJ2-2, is EPEVTQTPSHQVTQMGQEVILRCVPISNHLYFYWYRQILGQKVEFLVSFYNNEISEKSEIFDDQFSVERPDGSNFTLKIRSTKLEDSAMYFCASTGSTPGTGELFFGEGSRLTVL.

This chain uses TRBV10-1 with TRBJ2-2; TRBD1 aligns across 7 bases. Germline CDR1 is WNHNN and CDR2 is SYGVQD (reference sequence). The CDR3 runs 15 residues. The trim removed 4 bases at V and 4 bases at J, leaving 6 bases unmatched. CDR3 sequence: CASSGSTGLTGELFF. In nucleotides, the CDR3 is TGCGCCAGCAGTGGGTCGACAGGGCTCACCGGGGAGCTGTTTTTT.

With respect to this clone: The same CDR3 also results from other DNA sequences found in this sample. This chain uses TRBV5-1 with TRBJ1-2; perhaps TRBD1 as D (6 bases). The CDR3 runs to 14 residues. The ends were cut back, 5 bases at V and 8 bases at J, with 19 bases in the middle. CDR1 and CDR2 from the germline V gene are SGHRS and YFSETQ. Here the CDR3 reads CASRINNRDNGYTF. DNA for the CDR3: TGCGCCAGCAGAATTAACAACAGGGATAACGGCTACACCTTC.